The next 20 T cell receptor beta chains were all read from a single sample in a study of T cell responses to AZD1222 COVID-19 vaccine. Some clones are missing from TCRdb's copy, which holds only in-frame ones; the method was immunoSEQ multiplex PCR. Of fewer than 130,000 clones detected, 81% appear once; the ten largest clones hold 4.6%. The sample was peripheral blood, taken on day 0 of AZD1222 vaccination. Receptors were obtained from an adult in good health.

V usage is TRBV18 and J usage is TRBJ1-1; 7 nucleotides align to TRBD1. The junction had 5 bases not matched to a gene; V was cut back by 3 bases and J by 1 base. This CDR3 has 15 amino acids. Germline CDR1 and CDR2: KGHSH and LQKENI. CDR3 amino acids: CASSPQGGTNTEAFF. CDR3 nucleotide sequence: TGTGCCAGCTCACCTCAGGGGGGGACGAACACTGAAGCTTTCTTT.

This chain uses TRBV28 with TRBJ1-2, with D uncertain. CDR3 length: 12 amino acids. Trimming shortened V by 2 bases and J by 8 bases, and 9 bases separated the two germline ends. Germline V gene sequence: CDR1 MDHEN, CDR2 SYDVKM. CDR3 sequence (DNA): TGTGCCAGCAGTTTAAGGGTTACGGGCTACACCTTC. Translation gives CASSLRVTGYTF.

This rearrangement joins TRBV9 to TRBJ1-1; a possible D gene is TRBD1 (5 bases). Germline CDR1 SGDLS, CDR2 YYNGEE. Trimming stripped 3 bases from V and 4 bases from J, with 13 bases between. This CDR3 is 14 amino acids long. CDR3 protein: CASSEDPGGTEAFF. In nucleotides, the CDR3 is TGTGCCAGCAGCGAGGATCCGGGGGGCACTGAAGCTTTCTTT.

The chain is built from TRBV28 and TRBJ1-1, with no clear D. The germline CDR1 and CDR2 sequences are MDHEN and SYDVKM. Trimming cost V 5 bases and J 4 bases, with 8 bases left between them. The CDR3 totals 12 residues. This CDR3 is CASSPLITEAFF. Here the CDR3 DNA reads TGTGCCAGCAGTCCCCTAATCACTGAAGCTTTCTTT.

The chain is built from TRBV6-5 and TRBJ2-3; D is perhaps TRBD1 or TRBD2 (5 bases each). This CDR3 contains 12 residues. V lost 10 bases, J lost 7 bases, and 15 bases lay in between. The V gene's germline CDR1 is MNHEY and CDR2 SVGAGI. This chain's CDR3 is CATGPKKNTQYF. The CDR3 region has the DNA TGTGCCACGGGACCCAAGAAAAATACGCAGTATTTT.

J is TRBJ2-2 and V is TRBV28; 15 bases line up with TRBD2. The CDR3 totals 15 residues. Germline CDR1 and CDR2: MDHEN and SYDVKM. J gave up 6 bases and V 6 bases, and 2 bases lay outside the gene matches. The CDR3 sequence: CASSRTSGRAGELFF. CDR3 sequence (DNA): TGTGCCAGCAGCAGGACTAGCGGGAGGGCCGGGGAGCTGTTTTTT.

This rearrangement joins TRBV6-2 or TRBV6-3 to TRBJ2-1, with 8 bases lining up with TRBD1. The CDR3 sequence is 13 residues long. Per the germline V gene, CDR1 is MNHEY and CDR2 is SVGEGT. The trim removed 5 bases at V and 9 bases at J, leaving 6 bases unmatched. The CDR3 coding sequence is TGTGCCAGCAGTAGTTGGACAGGGCCTGAGCAGTTCTTC. It translates to CASSSWTGPEQFF.

The CDR3 nucleotides read TGTGCCAGCGTTTTGGGGGGAGGGGGTATGGAGCAGTACTTC. Protein product: CASVLGGGGMEQYF. V gene TRBV6-6 combines with J gene TRBJ2-7, with a possible D match to TRBD2 (7 bases). Germline CDR1 and CDR2: MNHNY and SVGAGI (reference sequence). This CDR3 spans 14 amino acids. The V end lost 8 bases, the J end lost 7 bases, and 21 bases lay between the germline ends.

The genes are TRBV4-3 and TRBJ1-5; 8 positions match TRBD1. The CDR3 is made up of 16 amino acids. After removal of 0 bases from V and 6 bases from J, the junction contained 7 bases not matched to a gene. Germline CDR1 reads LGHNA; CDR2 reads YSLEER. The CDR3 region has the DNA TGCGCCAGCAGCCAAGATAAAGAGACAGGGGTTCAGCCCCAGCATTTT. It codes for CASSQDKETGVQPQHF.

The chain's CDR3 is CASSRIRSGGNQPQHF. The CDR3 DNA is TGTGCCAGCAGCCGCATCAGATCAGGGGGCAATCAGCCCCAGCATTTT. The chain is built from TRBV6-2 or TRBV6-3 and TRBJ1-5; tentative D call: TRBD1 (6 bases). V was trimmed by 6 bases and J by 2 bases, leaving 17 bases between them. The CDR3 is made up of 16 amino acids. Germline-derived CDR1 and CDR2 are MNHEY and SVGEGT.

This clone appeared a few times. The chain couples TRBV19 to TRBJ2-3; tentatively, D is TRBD1 (6 bases). The CDR3 extends over 14 amino acids. Germline loops: CDR1 LNHDA, CDR2 SQIVND (reference sequence). The V end lost 6 bases, the J end lost 5 bases, and 15 bases lay between the germline ends. The CDR3 is CASRAGVFLDTQYF. The CDR3 region has the DNA TGTGCCAGTAGAGCAGGGGTTTTCCTAGATACGCAGTATTTT. Variable domain in full (rest from reference TRBV19 and TRBJ2-3): DGGITQSPKYLFRKEGQNVTLSCEQNLNHDAMYWYRQDPGQGLRLIYYSQIVNDFQKGDIAEGYSVSREKKESFPLTVTSAQKNPTAFYLCASRAGVFLDTQYFGPGTRLTVL.

This clone was seen just once. The chain links TRBV2 to TRBJ1-1; a possible D gene is TRBD1 (5 bases). Germline CDR1 SNHLY, CDR2 FYNNEI. The V end was cut by 4 bases, the J end by 3 bases, with 12 bases between. The CDR3 is 14 amino acids. CDR3 nucleotides: TGTGCCAGCAGTGTTGAAGGGGATGACACTGAAGCTTTCTTT. This codes for CASSVEGDDTEAFF.

This sequence joins TRBV18 and TRBJ1-1; tentative D call: TRBD1 (6 bases). Germline assignment: CDR1 KGHSH and CDR2 LQKENI. V dropped 3 bases and J dropped 3 bases, with 8 bases sitting between them. CDR3 length: 13 amino acids. In nucleotides, the CDR3 is TGTGCCAGCTCACCCAGGGGTGACACTGAAGCTTTCTTT. Residues: CASSPRGDTEAFF.

DNA of the CDR3: TGTGCAAGTCGCTTAGAGGCTAGCGGGGGGTCTATCTCTGGGGCCAACGTCCTGACTTTC. Its protein product is CASRLEASGGSISGANVLTF. The V gene is TRBV12-2, the J gene TRBJ2-6; the listed D gene, TRBD2, was not tested against the DNA. TRBV12-2 is labeled a pseudogene. This CDR3 comprises 20 residues.

The chain uses TRBV27 and TRBJ1-2, with D maybe TRBD1 (6 bases). Trimming removed 1 base at V and 8 bases at J, with 14 bases between. Germline V gene data show CDR1 as MNHEY and CDR2 as SMNVEV (reference sequence). The CDR3 sequence is 14 residues long. The CDR3 spells CASSLLGQGWGYTF. CDR3 bases: TGTGCCAGCAGTTTATTGGGACAAGGCTGGGGCTACACCTTC.

A remark on this clone: The sample has other DNA sequences that encode this CDR3 too. The genes are TRBV5-1 and TRBJ1-1, with D uncertain. Germline V gene sequence: CDR1 SGHRS, CDR2 YFSETQ. This CDR3 contains 13 residues. V lost 0 bases and J lost 0, with 3 bases in between. This chain's CDR3 is CASSLVVNTEAFF. CDR3 coding DNA: TGCGCCAGCAGCTTGGTAGTGAACACTGAAGCTTTCTTT.

This chain joins TRBV5-1 and TRBJ2-1; 13 nucleotides align to TRBD2. CDR3 length: 19 amino acids. V trimming: 1 base; J trimming: 6 bases; junction bases outside the gene matches: 13. Germline CDR1 SGHRS, CDR2 YFSETQ. This chain's CDR3 is CASSLRALLAGGPGNEQFF. The CDR3 DNA follows: TGCGCCAGCAGCTTGCGAGCCCTACTAGCGGGAGGGCCGGGCAATGAGCAGTTCTTC.

The chain uses TRBV7-2 and TRBJ1-2; 7 positions match TRBD1. From germline, CDR1 is SGHTA and CDR2 FQGNSA. This CDR3 is built from 15 residues. Trimming took 2 bases from V and 2 from J; bases not matched to a gene: 5. This CDR3 is CASSLQGDLNYGYTF. Written as DNA, the CDR3 is TGTGCCAGCAGCTTACAGGGGGACTTGAACTATGGCTACACCTTC.

Concerning this clone itself: The limits of the CDR3 on the DNA are not certain, so only TCRdb's listed CDR3 is given. The chain carries TRBV6-1 and TRBJ2-1; the table's D call of TRBD2 was not tested on the DNA. Per the germline V gene, CDR1 is MNHNS and CDR2 is SASEGT. The CDR3 length is 15 residues, termini included. This CDR3 reads CASSEEFASGSSGFF.

The J gene is TRBJ2-7, the V gene TRBV10-1, with D unclear. This CDR3 contains 13 residues. Looked up from germline, CDR1 is WNHNN and CDR2 is SYGVQD (reference sequence). Trimming took 6 bases from V and 2 from J, leaving 11 bases between them. The CDR3 spells CASSDSSAYEQYF. In nucleotides, the CDR3 is TGCGCCAGCAGCGACTCCTCGGCCTACGAGCAGTACTTC.